These 25 T cell receptor beta chains share one sample of origin, sequenced in a study of response to subunit inactivated influenza vaccine. TCRdb ran MiXCR on the RT-PCR reads and lists one entry per CDR3 protein. Altogether roughly 570,000 distinct CDR3 sequences are present, 14% being singletons, with the ten largest covering over 8.5%. The sample in question was PBMCs from blood, obtained approximately 12 days after vaccination. The receptors derive from a man aged 50-60 years who received an inactivated influenza vaccine.

This clonotype showed up just a few times. The chain carries TRBV20-1 and TRBJ2-1, with a tentative D call TRBD1 (6 bases). This CDR3 comprises 15 residues. The V end lost 0 bases, the J end lost 3 bases, and 12 bases lay between the germline ends. Germline V gene lookup returns CDR1 DFQATT and CDR2 SNEGSKA (reference sequence). CDR3 sequence reads: CSARDRGQNYNEQFF. The CDR3 nucleotides are TGCAGTGCTAGAGATAGGGGACAAAACTACAATGAGCAGTTCTTC.

The chain combines TRBV2 with TRBJ2-5; D is possibly TRBD1 (6 bases). The CDR3 is 16 amino acids. Trimming pared 3 bases from V and 1 base from J, leaving 15 bases between. Germline V gene lookup returns CDR1 SNHLY and CDR2 FYNNEI. The CDR3 sequence is CASSDTQTGGQETQYF. CDR3 DNA sequence: TGTGCCAGCAGTGACACCCAGACAGGCGGCCAAGAGACCCAGTACTTC.

V usage is TRBV24-1 and J usage is TRBJ2-2, with TRBD2 matching over 11 bases. The V and J ends lost 7 bases and 3 bases, in that order; junction bases with no gene match: 0. From germline, CDR1 is KGHDR and CDR2 SFDVKD. The CDR3 has 14 amino acids. The CDR3 DNA reads as TGTGCCACCAGACTAGCGGGAGACACCGGGGAGCTGTTTTTT. Amino acids: CATRLAGDTGELFF.

The chain combines TRBV25-1 with TRBJ2-3, with a tentative D call TRBD2 (5 bases). V was pared by 5 bases and J by 4 bases, with 16 bases between. Germline CDR1 and CDR2: MGHDK and SYGVNS. The length of the CDR3 is 15 residues. CDR3 bases: TGTGCCAGCAGTCCAACGACTAACCCGCCAGATACGCAGTATTTT. This encodes CASSPTTNPPDTQYF.

The V gene is TRBV4-3, the J gene TRBJ2-7; D remains ambiguous. This CDR3 contains 13 residues. V was trimmed by 3 bases and J by 3 bases, leaving 9 bases between them. CDR1 LGHNA and CDR2 YSLEER come from the germline V gene. Here the CDR3 DNA reads TGCGCCAGCAGCCACCACATCAACTACGAGCAGTACTTC. Translating it yields CASSHHINYEQYF.

This clonotype was counted a few times. The V gene is TRBV7-6, the J gene TRBJ2-3; no clear D gene. The CDR3 spans 13 residues. V was pared by 4 bases and J by 3 bases, with 8 bases between. Germline CDR1 is SGHVS and CDR2 is FNYEAQ. In nucleotides, the CDR3 is TGTGCCAGCAGCTCCGCCGTTACAGATACGCAGTATTTT. Its translation: CASSSAVTDTQYF.

This chain links TRBV20-1 with TRBJ2-3; TRBD2 aligns across 14 bases. V lost 6 bases to trimming and J lost 4 bases; unmatched junction nucleotides: 3. The CDR3 has 14 residues. Looked up from germline, CDR1 is DFQATT and CDR2 is SNEGSKA (reference sequence). CDR3 amino acids: CSAGTSGGPDTQYF. The CDR3 bases are TGCAGTGCCGGGACTAGCGGGGGCCCAGATACGCAGTATTTT.

There are a few counts of this clonotype. The chain employs TRBV9 and TRBJ2-5; possible D gene TRBD2, 6 bases. The CDR3 spans 13 residues. Germline V gene data show CDR1 as SGDLS and CDR2 as YYNGEE. Trimming left V 1 base short and J 5 bases short, with 9 bases between. The CDR3 is CASSVPGRETQYF. CDR3 in DNA: TGTGCCAGCAGCGTACCAGGGAGGGAGACCCAGTACTTC.

The chain has TRBV7-2 and TRBJ2-1, with 7 bases fitting TRBD2. CDR1 SGHTA and CDR2 FQGNSA come from the germline V gene. V was pared by 2 bases and J by 4 bases, with 5 bases of the junction left unmatched. The CDR3 spans 15 residues. CDR3 region: CASSLRREKYNEQFF. CDR3 nucleotide sequence: TGTGCCAGCAGCTTAAGGCGGGAGAAGTACAATGAGCAGTTCTTC.

This clonotype was picked up many times. The chain uses TRBV12-3 or TRBV12-4 and TRBJ2-1, with D possibly matching TRBD1 (5 bases). V lost 3 bases to trimming and J lost 3 bases, with 9 bases between them. The CDR3 has 14 residues. CDR3 in DNA: TGTGCCAGCAGTTTCGAAGGGGTCTACAATGAGCAGTTCTTC. It encodes CASSFEGVYNEQFF.

The rearrangement links TRBV27 to TRBJ2-7, with D possibly TRBD2 on 6 matching bases. V lost 3 bases and J 6 bases, leaving 12 bases between the germline ends. Germline CDR1 reads MNHEY; CDR2 reads SMNVEV (reference sequence). CDR3 length equals 13 residues. The CDR3 spells CASSFAGWGEQYF. The CDR3 DNA follows: TGTGCCAGCAGTTTTGCGGGATGGGGCGAGCAGTACTTC.

The table lists this clonotype with a few counts. CDR3 residues: CASSLYRDRYYEQYF. CDR3 DNA: TGTGCCAGCAGTTTGTACAGGGACAGGTACTACGAGCAGTACTTC. The genes are TRBV27 and TRBJ2-7; TRBD1 agrees at 8 bases. Germline CDR1 is MNHEY and CDR2 is SMNVEV (reference sequence). CDR3 length: 15 residues. The J segment lost 3 bases and the V segment lost 3 bases, leaving 7 bases of the junction unmatched.

The gene calls are TRBV20-1 and TRBJ2-5; TRBD1 is a possible D gene (5 bases). CDR3 length: 13 residues. Deletions cut 2 bases from V and 1 base from J, with 8 bases between. From germline, CDR1 is DFQATT and CDR2 SNEGSKA (reference sequence). This CDR3 is CSARSTAQETQYF. CDR3 sequence (DNA): TGCAGTGCTAGATCGACAGCCCAAGAGACCCAGTACTTC.

In its sample, this clonotype was seen a few times. This chain joins TRBV20-1 and TRBJ2-3; tentatively, D is TRBD1 (5 bases). CDR1 and CDR2 from the germline V gene are DFQATT and SNEGSKA (reference sequence). The CDR3 runs 14 residues. V shed 7 bases and J shed 1 base, with 15 bases lying between them. The CDR3 region is CSVRRTRGTDTQYF. The CDR3 nucleotides read TGCAGTGTAAGAAGGACAAGGGGCACAGATACGCAGTATTTT.

This clonotype was seen a few times. The chain links TRBV28 to TRBJ1-6; TRBD1 is a possible D gene (5 bases). Looked up from germline, CDR1 is MDHEN and CDR2 is SYDVKM. The CDR3 covers 15 residues. Trimming left V 2 bases short and J 3 bases short, with 8 bases between. CDR3 protein: CASSLGHNYNSPLHF. For the CDR3, the DNA is TGTGCCAGCAGTTTAGGACATAACTATAATTCACCCCTCCACTTT.

V usage is TRBV6-1 and J usage is TRBJ1-3; TRBD1 is a possible D gene (5 bases). Germline V gives CDR1 MNHNS, CDR2 SASEGT. The V end was cut by 4 bases, the J end by 1 base, with 8 bases between. The CDR3 consists of 14 residues. The CDR3 DNA reads TGTGCCAGCAGTGTTTCAGGGTCTGGAAACACCATATATTTT. Its protein product is CASSVSGSGNTIYF.

V gene TRBV6-5 combines with J gene TRBJ2-3; D is unresolved. CDR1 and CDR2 from the germline V gene are MNHEY and SVGAGI. Trimming left V 0 bases short and J 0 bases short, with 10 bases between. The CDR3 runs to 16 residues. The CDR3 loop reads CASSYSPRFSTDTQYF. CDR3 sequence (DNA): TGTGCCAGCAGTTACTCGCCACGGTTTAGCACAGATACGCAGTATTTT.

This chain connects TRBV20-1 to TRBJ2-5; D is undetermined. Germline loops: CDR1 DFQATT, CDR2 SNEGSKA (reference sequence). The germline V and J ends were trimmed by 1 base and 1 base, with 16 bases remaining between them. This CDR3 has 16 amino acids. The CDR3 DNA reads TGCAGTGCTAGAGGACCCAGCTTCACGGGCCAAGAGACCCAGTACTTC. This encodes CSARGPSFTGQETQYF.

The chain recombines TRBV20-1 with TRBJ2-7; 7 nucleotides align to TRBD1. Unmatched junction bases numbered 7, after V lost 5 bases and J lost 3 bases. The V gene's germline CDR1 is DFQATT and CDR2 SNEGSKA (reference sequence). The length of the CDR3 is 13 residues. The CDR3 DNA reads TGCAGTGCTGGGGGACAGCTTTACTACGAGCAGTACTTC. This encodes CSAGGQLYYEQYF.

In its sample, this clonotype was seen a few times. This chain uses TRBV20-1 with TRBJ2-2; possible D gene TRBD1, 6 bases. Germline lookup yields CDR1 DFQATT and CDR2 SNEGSKA (reference sequence). The CDR3 consists of 13 residues. V dropped 5 bases and J dropped 6 bases, with 13 bases sitting between them. CDR3 sequence reads: CSAPQGSAGELFF. Here the CDR3 DNA reads TGCAGTGCTCCACAGGGTTCGGCCGGGGAGCTGTTTTTT.

The rearrangement joins TRBV5-1 to TRBJ2-7; 14 bases match TRBD2. Germline V gene data show CDR1 as SGHRS and CDR2 as YFSETQ. V lost 2 bases and J lost 3; bases outside the gene matches: 7. The CDR3 is 17 residues long. Here the CDR3 reads CASSFSTSGRGDYEQYF. CDR3 in DNA: TGCGCCAGCAGCTTCTCGACTAGCGGGAGGGGGGACTACGAGCAGTACTTC.

The chain is built from TRBV12-3 or TRBV12-4 and TRBJ2-1; 7 nucleotides agree with TRBD2. The CDR3 spans 15 residues. The junction had 8 bases not matched to a gene; V was cut back by 5 bases and J by 4 bases. Here the CDR3 DNA reads TGTGCCAGCAGTCCAGAGACTAGCAAATACAATGAGCAGTTCTTC. Its protein is CASSPETSKYNEQFF.

The chain has TRBV5-1 and TRBJ2-7, with 8 bases fitting TRBD1. CDR1 and CDR2 from the germline V gene are SGHRS and YFSETQ. J was trimmed by 4 bases and V by 1 base; bases with no gene match: 4. This CDR3 contains 14 residues. CDR3 nucleotide sequence: TGCGCCAGCAGCTTGCCGCGACAGGGGTACGAGCAGTACTTC. Its protein product is CASSLPRQGYEQYF.

This clonotype was counted a few times. V usage is TRBV27 and J usage is TRBJ1-4, with D perhaps TRBD1 (5 bases). CDR1 and CDR2 (germline): MNHEY, SMNVEV (reference sequence). V lost 3 bases and J 8 bases, leaving 13 bases between the germline ends. The CDR3 consists of 14 residues. CDR3 bases: TGTGCCAGCAGTTTCCGGGACTCGGGCGAAAAACTGTTTTTT. It is translated as CASSFRDSGEKLFF.

A few counts support this clonotype. J is TRBJ2-6 and V is TRBV6-5, with D possibly matching TRBD2 (5 bases). Germline lookup yields CDR1 MNHEY and CDR2 SVGAGI. V gave up 2 bases and J gave up 0 bases, with 5 bases separating them. This CDR3 comprises 15 residues. The CDR3 DNA sequence: TGTGCCAGCAGTTACGCGGGCTCTGGGGCCAACGTCCTGACTTTC. This sequence encodes CASSYAGSGANVLTF.